This T cell receptor beta chain was recovered during a study of regulatory T cells in long-lasting Graves disease. The length of the CDR3 is 18 residues. V lost 2 bases and J lost 2; bases outside the gene matches: 12. CDR1 is SGDLS, CDR2 YYNGEE, per germline. Construction of the TCR beta libraries employed iRepertoire HTBI primers in conjunction with Arm-PCR of CDR3 regions. TCRdb reanalysed the multiplex PCR reads using MiXCR and keeps one entry per CDR3 protein. The sample lists about 440,000 distinct CDR3 sequences; about a sixth were seen once. Stated time point: newly diagnosed GD, antithyroid drugs for less than 3 months. Following extraction of RNA from PBMCs, that RNA was used to make the TCR library. Study-level points and caveats: The TCR repertoire of persistent Graves' patients was less diverse than that of newly diagnosed ones.

Concerning this clonotype: Antigen specificity is unknown.

These records were also assigned to another study, of T cells in Graves' hyperthyroidism and ophthalmopathy.

The chain couples TRBV9 to TRBJ2-7, with 11 positions matching TRBD2. The sequences come from peripheral blood mononuclear cells (PBMCs), collected at new diagnosis, from a patient treated with antithyroid drugs. The TCR was taken from a young woman with Graves disease. The CDR3 DNA follows: TGTGCCAGCAGCGTGGGGCTGTTTGTAGCGGGAGGGCCCTACGAGCAGTACTTC. Its translation: CASSVGLFVAGGPYEQYF. The complete variable domain, with remaining parts taken from reference TRBV9 and TRBJ2-7, reads DSGVTQTPKHLITATGQRVTLRCSPRSGDLSVYWYQQSLDQGLQFLIQYYNGEERAKGNILERFSAQQFPDLHSELNLSSLELGDSALYFCASSVGLFVAGGPYEQYFGPGTRLTVT.